Listed below are T cell receptor beta chains from one sample, sequenced in a study of OX40 agonist ivuxolimab in advanced cancers. The protocol was immunoSEQ multiplex PCR, while the TCRdb copy is restricted to in-frame clones and leaves out a portion. The sample yields tens of thousands of clones, around four fifths seen once. Sequenced here: CD4+ or CD8+ T cells sorted from blood, sampled in a trial of the OX40 agonist ivuxolimab. These receptors were taken from an adult with an advanced solid tumor such as melanoma, head and neck, liver or kidney cancer. The CDR3 runs from the conserved cysteine through the conserved F or W. The D gene is left open where the match is weak. Clone size is shown for a subset of rows, as once, few, many or a class of expanded clone.

TRBD1	TRBV2	TRBJ1-2	few	CASRETGLYGYTF	TGTGCCAGCAGGGAGACAGGGCTCTATGGCTACACCTTC
TRBD2	TRBV28	TRBJ2-4	-	CASSLVNAGGLAKNIQYF	TGTGCCAGCAGTTTAGTGAACGCGGGAGGTCTAGCCAAAAACATTCAGTACTTC
TRBD2	TRBV2	TRBJ2-5	-	CASSATSGAYPGTQYF	TGTGCCAGCAGTGCCACTAGCGGGGCCTACCCCGGGACCCAGTACTTC
-	TRBV28	TRBJ1-5	-	CASSRGNQPQHF	TGTGCCAGCAGTCGCGGGAATCAGCCCCAGCATTTT
-	TRBV9	TRBJ2-1	-	CASSVGGGSYNEQFF	TGTGCCAGCAGCGTAGGTGGCGGGTCCTACAATGAGCAGTTCTTC
-	TRBV7-2	TRBJ2-1	-	CASSRPKGVSYNEQFF	TGTGCCAGCAGCCGACCGAAGGGGGTCTCCTACAATGAGCAGTTCTTC
-	TRBV6-1	TRBJ1-1	-	CASSENSPKVDF	TGTGCCAGCAGTGAAAACAGCCCAAAGGTAGACTTT
-	TRBV19	TRBJ2-1	-	CASSIQGSKNEQFF	TGTGCCAGTAGTATCCAGGGGTCAAAGAATGAGCAGTTCTTC
-	TRBV2	TRBJ1-3	few	CASRGHTGNTIYF	TGTGCCAGCAGGGGACATACTGGAAACACCATATATTTT
TRBD2	TRBV9	TRBJ2-5	-	CASSDSGGSQETQYF	TGTGCCAGCAGCGATAGCGGGGGGTCTCAAGAGACCCAGTACTTC
-	TRBV29-1	TRBJ1-2	-	CSAREGYGYTF	TGCAGCGCCCGGGAGGGGTATGGCTACACCTTC
-	TRBV9	TRBJ1-1	-	CASSALEGGFEAFF	TGTGCCAGCAGCGCGCTCGAGGGGGGCTTTGAAGCTTTCTTT
TRBD2	TRBV10-1	TRBJ2-7	-	CASSGGGLAGPYEQYF	TGCGCCAGCAGTGGGGGGGGACTGGCGGGCCCCTACGAGCAGTACTTC
-	TRBV6-4	TRBJ2-2	-	CASSTDRYTGELFF	TGTGCCAGCAGTACCGACAGATACACCGGGGAGCTGTTTTTT
TRBD1	TRBV2	TRBJ2-1	-	CASLGTGGNEQFF	TGTGCCAGCCTAGGGACAGGGGGCAATGAGCAGTTCTTC
TRBD1	TRBV19	TRBJ2-4	-	CASRDRDGNIQYF	TGTGCCAGTAGGGACAGGGACGGAAACATTCAGTACTTC
-	TRBV7-3	TRBJ2-1	-	CASSAGNEQFF	TGTGCCAGCAGTGCCGGGAATGAGCAGTTCTTC
-	TRBV23-1	TRBJ1-5	-	CASSQSPAGSGNQPQHF	TGCGCCAGCAGTCAATCGCCCGCAGGTTCGGGCAATCAGCCCCAGCATTTT
-	TRBV28	TRBJ1-2	-	CASSLIFRAGDGYTF	TGTGCCAGCAGTTTGATCTTTCGGGCAGGCGATGGCTACACCTTC
TRBD2	TRBV7-3	TRBJ2-3	-	CASSLMGWREDRKPTDTQYF	TGTGCCAGCAGCTTAATGGGCTGGCGGGAGGACCGGAAACCCACAGATACGCAGTATTTT
-	TRBV29-1	TRBJ2-5	-	CSVGTGRGETQYF	TGCAGCGTCGGCACAGGGAGGGGAGAGACCCAGTACTTC
-	TRBV10-2	TRBJ1-2	once	CASSEAGANYGYTF	TGCGCCAGCAGTGAGGCGGGAGCTAACTATGGCTACACCTTC
-	TRBV9	TRBJ2-1	-	CASSVGGGMGNEQFF	TGTGCCAGCAGCGTAGGAGGGGGGATGGGGAATGAGCAGTTCTTC
-	TRBV19	TRBJ2-5	-	CASSTFGQTQETQYF	TGTGCCAGTAGTACGTTTGGGCAGACACAAGAGACCCAGTACTTC
-	TRBV6-5	TRBJ2-7	-	CASSLDRYYEQYF	TGTGCCAGCAGCTTGGACCGCTACTACGAGCAGTACTTC
-	TRBV2	TRBJ1-2	-	CASSANPTANYGYTF	TGTGCCAGCAGTGCAAACCCCACAGCTAACTATGGCTACACCTTC
-	TRBV7-9	TRBJ1-6	few	CASSLNRNSPLHF	TGTGCCAGCAGCTTAAACAGGAATTCACCCCTCCACTTT